One sample yielded the 11 T cell receptor beta chains listed below, sequenced in a study of blood T cells in healthy people across ages. Together with a sample-barcoded 5' primer, a J-beta primer mix was included in a second PCR lasting about 7 to 11 cycles. TCRdb redid the calling of the 5' RACE reads with MiXCR, one entry per CDR3 protein. The profile covers some 1.4 million distinct CDR3 sequences, with around 42% appearing a single time and 7.9% taken by the ten largest. The sequencing input was blood. Receptor source: a woman aged 18-29 years in good health.

The chain combines TRBV9 with TRBJ2-5, with D unresolved. Germline V gives CDR1 SGDLS, CDR2 YYNGEE. Trimming cost V 1 base and J 3 bases, with 7 bases left between them. The CDR3 spans 13 residues. The CDR3 bases are TGTGCCAGCAGCGTAAACCCCGAAGAGACCCAGTACTTC. Its protein product is CASSVNPEETQYF.

The chain joins TRBV24-1 to TRBJ2-3, with 9 bases lining up with TRBD1. The CDR3 length is 14 residues. Losses at the gene ends were 10 bases for V and 8 bases for J; bases not matched to a gene: 12. Germline-derived CDR1 and CDR2 are KGHDR and SFDVKD. CDR3 sequence reads: CATTPGQGAGTQYF. Here the CDR3 DNA reads TGTGCCACTACACCGGGACAGGGTGCGGGTACGCAGTATTTT.

This clonotype has a handful of counts. The rearrangement uses TRBV3-1 and TRBJ1-1; D is uncertain. V lost 0 bases, J lost 5 bases, and 10 bases lay in between. The CDR3 consists of 14 residues. Germline V gene lookup returns CDR1 LGHDT and CDR2 YNNKEL (reference sequence). CDR3 residues: CASSQDGPRTEAFF. CDR3 nucleotide sequence: TGTGCCAGCAGCCAAGACGGCCCTAGGACTGAAGCTTTCTTT.

This clonotype was observed a few times. The genes are TRBV6-5 and TRBJ2-5; D is ambiguous. The V gene's germline CDR1 is MNHEY and CDR2 SVGAGI. This CDR3 is built from 14 residues. Trimming removed 2 bases at V and 5 bases at J, with 12 bases between. CDR3 sequence: CASSYGHLMETQYF. CDR3 DNA sequence: TGTGCCAGCAGTTACGGGCACCTAATGGAGACCCAGTACTTC.

The table lists this clonotype with a few counts. This rearrangement joins TRBV27 to TRBJ1-1; D is unresolved. Trimming took 0 bases from V and 7 from J, leaving 12 bases between them. CDR3 size: 14 residues. The germline V gene has CDR1 MNHEY and CDR2 SMNVEV (reference sequence). In DNA, the CDR3 is TGTGCCAGCAGTTTATCTCTCCGGGCCGGTGAAGCTTTCTTT. Amino acids: CASSLSLRAGEAFF.

The rearrangement joins TRBV6-5 to TRBJ2-1; unclear D gene. Trimming took 6 bases from V and 1 from J, leaving 13 bases between them. This CDR3 spans 15 amino acids. CDR1 and CDR2 from the germline V gene are MNHEY and SVGAGI. Here the CDR3 reads CASRDPSASYNEQFF. The CDR3 DNA follows: TGTGCCAGCAGGGACCCCAGCGCATCCTACAATGAGCAGTTCTTC.

This rearrangement joins TRBV9 to TRBJ2-7; TRBD1 agrees at 8 bases. Germline V gene data show CDR1 as SGDLS and CDR2 as YYNGEE. The trim removed 4 bases at V and 2 bases at J, leaving 2 bases unmatched. The CDR3 sequence is 13 residues long. CDR3 amino acids: CASSPTGAYEQYF. The CDR3 coding sequence is TGTGCCAGCAGCCCGACAGGGGCCTACGAGCAGTACTTC. The full variable domain, rest sourced from reference TRBV9 and TRBJ2-7, is DSGVTQTPKHLITATGQRVTLRCSPRSGDLSVYWYQQSLDQGLQFLIQYYNGEERAKGNILERFSAQQFPDLHSELNLSSLELGDSALYFCASSPTGAYEQYFGPGTRLTVT.

This clonotype was detected a few times. This chain uses TRBV5-1 with TRBJ2-3, with D perhaps TRBD2 (5 bases). The CDR3 contains 15 residues. Germline assignment: CDR1 SGHRS and CDR2 YFSETQ. V was shortened by 5 bases and J by 2 bases, with 15 bases between the two germline ends. DNA of the CDR3: TGCGCCAGCAGGATTCTAGCCCCACCCACAGATACGCAGTATTTT. As protein: CASRILAPPTDTQYF. Full variable domain (remainder filled in from reference TRBV5-1 and TRBJ2-3): KAGVTQTPRYLIKTRGQQVTLSCSPISGHRSVSWYQQTPGQGLQFLFEYFSETQRNKGNFPGRFSGRQFSNSRSEMNVSTLELGDSALYLCASRILAPPTDTQYFGPGTRLTVL.

The chain carries TRBV20-1 and TRBJ1-1; a possible D gene is TRBD1 (6 bases). Per the germline V gene, CDR1 is DFQATT and CDR2 is SNEGSKA (reference sequence). The CDR3 covers 13 residues. Trimming removed 6 bases from V and 1 base from J, with 12 bases in between. As DNA, the CDR3 is TGCAGTGCCATCTCGGACAGGAACACTGAAGCTTTCTTT. Its protein product is CSAISDRNTEAFF.

In this sample, this clonotype turned up many times. J is TRBJ2-1 and V is TRBV5-1; D gene ambiguous. Germline lookup yields CDR1 SGHRS and CDR2 YFSETQ. This CDR3 contains 15 residues. Trimming removed 0 bases from V and 4 bases from J, with 11 bases in between. CDR3: CASSLAGNSYNEQFF. CDR3 DNA: TGCGCCAGCAGCTTGGCCGGTAACTCTTACAATGAGCAGTTCTTC.

This chain uses TRBV30 with TRBJ1-1; D remains unclear. This CDR3 is built from 11 residues. V shed 5 bases and J shed 1 base, with 5 bases lying between them. Germline values: CDR1 GTSNPN, CDR2 SVGIG (reference sequence). The CDR3, as DNA: TGTGCCTGGCGGAGGAACACTGAAGCTTTCTTT. It is translated as CAWRRNTEAFF. Using reference TRBV30 and TRBJ1-1 for the parts outside the CDR3, the full variable domain is SQTIHQWPATLVQPVGSPLSLECTVEGTSNPNLYWYRQAAGRGLQLLFYSVGIGQISSEVPQNLSASRPQDRQFILSSKKLLLSDSGFYLCAWRRNTEAFFGQGTRLTVV.